This TCR beta chain was sequenced for a study of a mutant IDH1 vaccine in newly diagnosed glioma. Looking at the study overall: The study held visit V12 at week 35 and visit V13 at week 47.

Generated by immunoSEQ multiplex PCR, the TCRdb table keeps only in-frame clones and is missing some. The top ten hold approximately 4.3% of the sample, which has roughly 51,000 clones, around 84% seen once. A word on this clone: The antigen is not known.

The sample's time point: week 47, end of study. Each dose delivered 300 ug of mutant IDH1 20-mer peptide subcutaneously with imiquimod. Patients in the study were vaccinated eight times, receiving shots in weeks 1, 3, 5, 7, 11, 15, 19 and 23. V lost 3 bases to trimming and J lost 0 bases, with 8 bases between them. Germline CDR1 is SGHVS and CDR2 is FQNEAQ. The CDR3 has 14 residues. The clonotype was recovered from a woman younger than 45 with glioma. Some clones in this sample may be carry-over from other donors' samples. The sequences come from PBMCs, collected from a glioma patient whose treatment included an IDH1 peptide vaccine. The chain has TRBV7-8 and TRBJ1-1; D may be TRBD1 (5 bases). The CDR3 nucleotides read TGTGCCAGCAGCTTGGGGACTATGAACACTGAAGCTTTCTTT. Its protein product is CASSLGTMNTEAFF.